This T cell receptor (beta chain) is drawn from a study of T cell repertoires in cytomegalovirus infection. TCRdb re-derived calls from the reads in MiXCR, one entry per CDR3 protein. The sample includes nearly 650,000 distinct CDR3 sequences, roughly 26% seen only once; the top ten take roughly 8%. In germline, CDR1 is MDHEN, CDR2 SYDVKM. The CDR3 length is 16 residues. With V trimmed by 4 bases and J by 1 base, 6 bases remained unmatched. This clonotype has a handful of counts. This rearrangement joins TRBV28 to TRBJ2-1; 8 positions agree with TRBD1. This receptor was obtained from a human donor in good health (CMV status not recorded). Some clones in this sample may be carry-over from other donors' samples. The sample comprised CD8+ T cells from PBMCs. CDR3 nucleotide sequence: TGTGCCAGCAGTTATGGGACAGGTTTTTCCTACAATGAGCAGTTCTTC. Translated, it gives CASSYGTGFSYNEQFF.